This T cell receptor (beta chain) was retrieved from a study of patients and donors after allogeneic stem cell transplantation (TCRdb year 2020). The library was produced with RT-PCR. The run used a NextSeq 550. TCRdb trimmed public reads at Q25 via fastp, called clones via MiXCR and kept in-frame beta chains. Every entry covers one CDR3 protein and lists the most common genes and DNA from its rows. The sample profile shows roughly 940,000 distinct CDR3 sequences; approximately 18% of them were found once. The ten biggest clones cover 5% to 6.5% of the sample. V and J are trimmed by 0 bases and 3 bases, and the gene matches miss 6 bases of the junction. For CDR1 and CDR2, the germline V gene lists MNHEY and SVGAGI. The CDR3 starts with the cysteine, ends with the phenylalanine, and has 16 residues. Only the CDR3 region is kept as DNA, spanning 48 bases read in frame from base 1. This clonotype was detected a few times. Its cognate antigen has yet to be identified. Base qualities are not recorded, but no much larger clone differs from it by a single base.

The clonotype comes from a human donor who was either an allogeneic HSCT recipient or a stem cell or donor lymphocyte infusion donor (not recorded which). It is not recorded whose cells these are; they may come from a transplant donor. Sequencing was performed on blood, either unsorted or a sorted T cell fraction (not recorded which). Recombination joined TRBV6-5 with TRBJ2-3; 7 junctional bases match TRBD2. The CDR3 in this case is CASSYSRTGRTDTQYF. The bases read TGTGCCAGCAGTTACTCTCGGACCGGGAGGACAGATACGCAGTATTTT.